A single TCR beta chain is shown here with its context. The sample originates from a study of TIL therapy for anti-PD-1-resistant metastatic lung cancer. Study as a whole: Tumors had a median PD-L1 proportion score of 5% to 6.5%.

Sequencing used immunoSEQ v3. Profiling relied on immunoSEQ multiplex PCR, and the TCRdb table lists in-frame clones only, not all of them. The repertoire has around 59,000 clones, around 63% of them found once; the top ten carry around 6.3%. CDR1 and CDR2 from the germline V gene are SGHRS and YFSETQ. The ends were cut back, 4 bases at V and 1 base at J, with 14 bases in the middle. CDR3 length equals 15 residues. Time point reported: pre-treatment sample, taken before nivolumab and TIL therapy. Material: blood, obtained at baseline. The sequence was collected from a person aged 25 to 85 with non-small cell lung cancer. This chain links TRBV5-1 with TRBJ1-1; D possibly corresponds to TRBD1 (5 bases). CDR3 sequence: CASSNSPGWNTEAFF. CDR3 coding DNA: TGCGCCAGCAGCAACTCTCCAGGGTGGAACACTGAAGCTTTCTTT.